A single T cell receptor (beta chain) is shown here with its context. Its antigen is not identified. This entry comes from a study of a mutant IDH1 vaccine in newly diagnosed glioma. General observations from the study: Researchers report vaccine-induced immune responses in less than 95% of patients. Seemingly, top peripheral T cell clonotype changes bore no relation to pseudoprogression.

The repertoire was sequenced with immunoSEQ multiplex PCR; TCRdb's copy has only in-frame clones and lacks some. The data show tens of thousands of clones, approximately 80% seen once. Time point reported: week 11, during vaccination. Doses consisted of 300 ug of mutant IDH1 20-mer peptide each, paired with topical imiquimod. The junction had 5 bases not matched to a gene; V was cut back by 7 bases and J by 0 bases. CDR3 length: 14 amino acids. Germline V gives CDR1 SGHAT, CDR2 FQDESV (reference sequence). This receptor was identified in a man in his fifties or sixties with glioma. This specimen was PBMCs, taken from a glioma patient whose treatment included an IDH1 peptide vaccine. The chain has TRBV11-1 and TRBJ2-7, with TRBD2 matching 8 bases. The CDR3 bases are TGTGCCAGCACCGTCGCGGGGGGCTCCTACGAGCAGTACTTC. As protein: CASTVAGGSYEQYF.